The 7 T cell receptor beta chains reported below all come from one sample, sequenced in a study of CD8+ T cells in alopecia areata. In each case, RNA was isolated and then reverse transcribed into cDNA as the sequencing template. Repertoires were generated with immunoSEQ multiplex PCR, while TCRdb's copy carries only in-frame clones and drops some. Observed are about 110,000 clones, no singletons, with the top ten taking 15% to 20%. Material for sequencing was lesional skin. The source is a C3H/HeJ mouse with alopecia areata. These mice share the MHC haplotype H2-k.

As concerns this clone: Gene names follow the mouse nomenclature. The DNA ends 4 residues before the CDR3 does, and the rest of the CDR3 is filled in from the germline J gene. This chain connects TRBV1 to TRBJ1-1, with unresolved D. Deletions cut 0 bases from V and 3 bases from J, with 8 bases between. This CDR3 contains 14 residues. Germline-derived CDR1 and CDR2 are NSQYPW and LRSPGD (reference sequence). CDR3 bases read: TGCACCTGCAGTGCAGATGAACAATACACA. Its translation: CTCSADEQYT. The entire CDR3 protein is CTCSADEQYTEVFF.

In its sample, this clone was seen a few times. The gene symbols are mouse symbols. The CDR3 end is not reached by the read, which stops 4 residues before it; the germline J gene fills it in. J is TRBJ2-4 and V is TRBV19, with 7 bases lining up with TRBD1. Germline V gene sequence: CDR1 FNHDT, CDR2 SITEND (reference sequence). The CDR3 covers 14 residues. The ends lost 5 bases at V and 1 base at J; junction bases unmatched: 4. This CDR3 is CASRLDRGQNTLYF. The CDR3 DNA, read in part, is TGTGCCAGCAGGCTCGACAGGGGTCAAAAC.

This clone was observed a handful of times. The gene names here belong to mouse. The CDR3 goes on 4 residues after the read ends, and that part is filled in from the germline J gene. The rearrangement uses TRBV19 and TRBJ1-1, with D perhaps TRBD1 (5 bases). Germline V CDR1 and CDR2: FNHDT, SITEND (reference sequence). Between the trimmed V and J ends, which lost 7 bases and 0 bases, there was a span of 10 bases. The CDR3 is made up of 13 amino acids. The sequenced CDR3 bases are TGTGCCAGCGAGGACATTGCAAACACA. Its protein product is CASEDIANT. The entire CDR3 sequence reads CASEDIANTEVFF.

About this clone itself: Gene names denote mouse genes. The sequence runs out 4 residues before the end of the CDR3; the remainder is reconstructed from the germline J gene. The chain links TRBV5 to TRBJ2-1; tentatively, D is TRBD1 (6 bases). V dropped 4 bases and J dropped 3 bases, with 7 bases sitting between them. The CDR3 spans 13 residues. Germline CDR1 and CDR2: LGHNA and YNLKQL (reference sequence). The DNA read from the CDR3 is TGTGCCAGCAGCCGGGACATCTATGCT. As protein: CASSRDIYA. The complete CDR3 sequence is CASSRDIYAEQFF.

This clone was detected ten times or more. All gene names here are mouse names. The read ends 4 residues early relative to the CDR3; the germline J gene fills the gap. This chain joins TRBV13-3 and TRBJ1-2, with 9 positions matching TRBD1. The trim removed 0 bases at V and 1 base at J, leaving 4 bases unmatched. The CDR3 contains 16 residues. Germline V gene lookup returns CDR1 NNHDY and CDR2 SYVADS. The CDR3 loop reads CASSDAWTGENSDYTF. The CDR3 bases that were read are TGTGCCAGCAGTGATGCATGGACAGGGGAAAACTCC.

Remarks on this clone: Genes and germline come from the mouse. The read stops 4 residues short of the end of the CDR3; the missing end is completed from the germline J gene. The chain recombines TRBV19 with TRBJ2-4, with D tentatively TRBD2 (6 bases). The CDR3 is 14 amino acids. V was trimmed by 6 bases and J by 0 bases, leaving 11 bases between them. The germline V gene has CDR1 FNHDT and CDR2 SITEND (reference sequence). The CDR3 sequence is CASTLLGSQNTLYF. CDR3 DNA (partial): TGTGCCAGCACCCTTCTGGGGAGTCAAAAC.

Points on this clone: Gene names and germline match the mouse. The CDR3 end is not reached by the read, which stops 4 residues before it; the germline J gene fills it in. V gene TRBV13-1 combines with J gene TRBJ2-2; 8 nucleotides agree with TRBD2. V trimming: 3 bases; J trimming: 2 bases; junction bases outside the gene matches: 6. The CDR3 contains 16 residues. Germline-derived CDR1 and CDR2 are NSHNY and SYGAGN. The sequenced CDR3 bases are TGTGCCAGCAGTGCCGACTGGGGACCCAACACCGGG. As protein: CASSADWGPNTG. The full CDR3 sequence reads CASSADWGPNTGQLYF.